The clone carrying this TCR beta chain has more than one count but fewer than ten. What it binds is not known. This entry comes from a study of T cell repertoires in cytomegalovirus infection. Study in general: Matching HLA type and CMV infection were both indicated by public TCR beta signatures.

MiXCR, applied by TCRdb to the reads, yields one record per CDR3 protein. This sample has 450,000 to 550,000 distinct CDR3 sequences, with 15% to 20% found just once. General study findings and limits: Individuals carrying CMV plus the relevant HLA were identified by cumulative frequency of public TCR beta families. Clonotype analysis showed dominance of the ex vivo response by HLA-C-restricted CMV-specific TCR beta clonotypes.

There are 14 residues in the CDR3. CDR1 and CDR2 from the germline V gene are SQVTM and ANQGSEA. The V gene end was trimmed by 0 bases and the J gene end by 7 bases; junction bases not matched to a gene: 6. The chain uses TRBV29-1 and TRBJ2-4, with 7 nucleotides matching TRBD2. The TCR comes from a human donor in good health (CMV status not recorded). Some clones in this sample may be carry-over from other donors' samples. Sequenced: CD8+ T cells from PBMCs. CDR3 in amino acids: CSVEDGGVANIQYF. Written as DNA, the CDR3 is TGCAGCGTTGAAGATGGGGGGGTGGCGAACATTCAGTACTTC.